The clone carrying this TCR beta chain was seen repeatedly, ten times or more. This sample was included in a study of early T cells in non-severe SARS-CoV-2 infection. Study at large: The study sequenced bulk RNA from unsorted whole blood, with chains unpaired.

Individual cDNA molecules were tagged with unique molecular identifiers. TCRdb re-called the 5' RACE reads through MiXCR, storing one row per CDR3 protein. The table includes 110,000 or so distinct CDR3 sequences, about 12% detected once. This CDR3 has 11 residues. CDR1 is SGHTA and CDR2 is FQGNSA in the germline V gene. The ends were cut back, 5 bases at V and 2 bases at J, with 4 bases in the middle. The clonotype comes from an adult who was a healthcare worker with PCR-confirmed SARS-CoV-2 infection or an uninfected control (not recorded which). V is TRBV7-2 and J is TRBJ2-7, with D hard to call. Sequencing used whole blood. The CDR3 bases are TGTGCCAGCAGCAAAACCTACGAGCAGTACTTC. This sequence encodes CASSKTYEQYF.